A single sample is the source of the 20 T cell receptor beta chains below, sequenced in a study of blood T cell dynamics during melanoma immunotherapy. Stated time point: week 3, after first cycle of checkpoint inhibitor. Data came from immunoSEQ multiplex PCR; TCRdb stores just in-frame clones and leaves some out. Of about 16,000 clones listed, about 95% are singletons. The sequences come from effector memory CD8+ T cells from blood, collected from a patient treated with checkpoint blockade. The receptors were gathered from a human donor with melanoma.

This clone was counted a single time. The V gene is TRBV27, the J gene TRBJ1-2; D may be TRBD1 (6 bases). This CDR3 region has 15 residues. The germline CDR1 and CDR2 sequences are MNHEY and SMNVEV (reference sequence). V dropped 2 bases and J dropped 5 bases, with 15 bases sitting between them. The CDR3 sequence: CASSLIGGSDYGYTF. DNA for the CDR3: TGTGCCAGCAGTTTAATCGGGGGCTCAGATTATGGCTACACCTTC.

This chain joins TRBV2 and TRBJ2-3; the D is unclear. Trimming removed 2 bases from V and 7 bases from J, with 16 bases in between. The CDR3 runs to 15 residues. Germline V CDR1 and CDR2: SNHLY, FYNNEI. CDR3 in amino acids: CASSEKLAPTNTQYF. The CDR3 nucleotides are TGTGCCAGCAGTGAAAAACTGGCTCCGACGAATACGCAGTATTTT.

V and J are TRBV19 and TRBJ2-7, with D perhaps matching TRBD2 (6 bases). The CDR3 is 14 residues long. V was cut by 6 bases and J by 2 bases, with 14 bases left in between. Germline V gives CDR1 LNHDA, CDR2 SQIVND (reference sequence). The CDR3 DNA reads TGTGCCAGTAGCCCCCGGGTAGCGGCCTACGAGCAGTACTTC. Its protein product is CASSPRVAAYEQYF.

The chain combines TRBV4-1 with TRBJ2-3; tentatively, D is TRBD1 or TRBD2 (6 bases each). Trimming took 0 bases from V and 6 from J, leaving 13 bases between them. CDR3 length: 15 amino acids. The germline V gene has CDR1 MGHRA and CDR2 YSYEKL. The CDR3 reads CASSQEGGPQDTQYF. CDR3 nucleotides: TGCGCCAGCAGCCAAGAGGGGGGCCCCCAGGATACGCAGTATTTT.

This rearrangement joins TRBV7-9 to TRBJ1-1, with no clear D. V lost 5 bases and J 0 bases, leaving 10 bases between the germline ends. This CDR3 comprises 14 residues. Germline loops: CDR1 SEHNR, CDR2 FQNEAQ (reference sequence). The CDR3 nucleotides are TGTGCCAGCAGCGTCAGTGCCCTGAACACTGAAGCTTTCTTT. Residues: CASSVSALNTEAFF.

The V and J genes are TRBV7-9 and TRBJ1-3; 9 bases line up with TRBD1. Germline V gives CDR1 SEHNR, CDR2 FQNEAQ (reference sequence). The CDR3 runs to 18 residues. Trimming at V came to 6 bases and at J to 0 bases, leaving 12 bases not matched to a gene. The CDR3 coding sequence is TGTGCCAGCAGGCAGGGGACAGGGCCCGGAAGCTCTGGAAACACCATATATTTT. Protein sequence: CASRQGTGPGSSGNTIYF.

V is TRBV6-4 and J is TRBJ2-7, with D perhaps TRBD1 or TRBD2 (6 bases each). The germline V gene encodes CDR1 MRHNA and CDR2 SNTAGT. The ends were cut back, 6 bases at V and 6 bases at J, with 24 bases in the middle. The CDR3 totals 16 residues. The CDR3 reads CASSPEWGASGFEQYF. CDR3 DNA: TGTGCCAGCAGCCCCGAGTGGGGGGCCTCTGGTTTCGAGCAGTACTTC.

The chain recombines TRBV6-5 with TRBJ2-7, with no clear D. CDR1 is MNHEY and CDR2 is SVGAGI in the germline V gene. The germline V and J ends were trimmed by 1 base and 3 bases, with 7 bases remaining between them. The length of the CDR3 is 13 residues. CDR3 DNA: TGTGCCAGCAGTTACTACGAAGACTACGAGCAGTACTTC. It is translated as CASSYYEDYEQYF.

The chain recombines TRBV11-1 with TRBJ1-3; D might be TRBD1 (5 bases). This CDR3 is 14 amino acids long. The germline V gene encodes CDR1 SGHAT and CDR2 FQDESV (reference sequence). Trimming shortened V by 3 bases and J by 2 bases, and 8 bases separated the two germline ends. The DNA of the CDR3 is TGTGCCAGCAGCTTGCGGGGGACTGGAAACACCATATATTTT. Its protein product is CASSLRGTGNTIYF.

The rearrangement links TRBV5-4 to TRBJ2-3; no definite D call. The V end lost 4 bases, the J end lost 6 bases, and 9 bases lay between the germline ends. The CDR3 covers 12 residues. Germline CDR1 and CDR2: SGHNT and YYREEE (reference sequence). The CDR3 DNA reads TGTGCCAGCAGCCCCTCCGGGGATACGCAGTATTTT. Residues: CASSPSGDTQYF.

CDR3 in amino acids: CASSLSLAGATDTQYF. The DNA for the CDR3 is TGTGCCAGCAGTTTAAGTCTAGCGGGAGCCACAGATACGCAGTATTTT. This chain links TRBV27 with TRBJ2-3; 10 nucleotides agree with TRBD2. The J segment lost 2 bases and the V segment lost 2 bases, leaving 4 bases of the junction unmatched. Per germline, CDR1 MNHEY and CDR2 SMNVEV (reference sequence). The CDR3 consists of 16 residues.

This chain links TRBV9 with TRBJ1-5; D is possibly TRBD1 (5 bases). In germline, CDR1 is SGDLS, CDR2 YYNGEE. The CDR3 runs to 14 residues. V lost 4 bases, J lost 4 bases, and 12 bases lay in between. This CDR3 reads CASSLGDGNQPQHF. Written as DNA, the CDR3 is TGTGCCAGCAGCCTCGGGGACGGTAATCAGCCCCAGCATTTT.

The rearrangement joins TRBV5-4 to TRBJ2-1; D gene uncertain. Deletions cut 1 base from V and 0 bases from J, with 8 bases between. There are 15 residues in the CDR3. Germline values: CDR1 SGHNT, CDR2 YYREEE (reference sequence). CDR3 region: CASSLRAPSYNEQFF. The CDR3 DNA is TGTGCCAGCAGCTTGAGAGCACCCTCCTACAATGAGCAGTTCTTC.

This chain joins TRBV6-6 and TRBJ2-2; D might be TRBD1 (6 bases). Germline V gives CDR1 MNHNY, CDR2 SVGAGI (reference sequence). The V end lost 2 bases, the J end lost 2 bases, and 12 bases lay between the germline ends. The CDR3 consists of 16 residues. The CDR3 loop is CASSYVGQTNTGELFF. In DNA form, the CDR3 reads TGTGCCAGCAGTTACGTTGGACAGACCAACACCGGGGAGCTGTTTTTT.

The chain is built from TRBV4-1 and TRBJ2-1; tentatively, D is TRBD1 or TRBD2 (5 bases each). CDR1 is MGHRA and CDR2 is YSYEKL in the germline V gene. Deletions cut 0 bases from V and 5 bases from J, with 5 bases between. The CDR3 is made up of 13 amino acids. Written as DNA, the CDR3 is TGCGCCAGCAGCCAAGAGGGGGACAATGAGCAGTTCTTC. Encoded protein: CASSQEGDNEQFF.

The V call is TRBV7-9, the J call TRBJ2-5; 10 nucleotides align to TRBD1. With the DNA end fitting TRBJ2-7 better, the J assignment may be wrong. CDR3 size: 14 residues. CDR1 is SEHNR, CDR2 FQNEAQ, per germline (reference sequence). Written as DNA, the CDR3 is TGTGCCAGCAGAGATGGGACAGGGGTTTACGAGCAGTACTTC. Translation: CASRDGTGVYEQYF.

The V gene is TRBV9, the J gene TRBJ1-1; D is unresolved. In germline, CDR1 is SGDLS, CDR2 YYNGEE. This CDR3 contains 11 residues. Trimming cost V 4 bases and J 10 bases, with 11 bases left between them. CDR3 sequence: CASSSREGAFF. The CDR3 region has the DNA TGTGCCAGCAGCTCCCGAGAAGGAGCTTTCTTT. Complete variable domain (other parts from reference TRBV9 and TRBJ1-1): DSGVTQTPKHLITATGQRVTLRCSPRSGDLSVYWYQQSLDQGLQFLIQYYNGEERAKGNILERFSAQQFPDLHSELNLSSLELGDSALYFCASSSREGAFFGQGTRLTVV.

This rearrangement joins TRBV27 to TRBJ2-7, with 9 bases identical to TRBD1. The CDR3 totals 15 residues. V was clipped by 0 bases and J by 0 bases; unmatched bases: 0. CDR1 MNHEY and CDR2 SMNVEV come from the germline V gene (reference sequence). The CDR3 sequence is CASSLSQGASYEQYF. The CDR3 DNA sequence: TGTGCCAGCAGTTTATCACAGGGGGCCTCCTACGAGCAGTACTTC.

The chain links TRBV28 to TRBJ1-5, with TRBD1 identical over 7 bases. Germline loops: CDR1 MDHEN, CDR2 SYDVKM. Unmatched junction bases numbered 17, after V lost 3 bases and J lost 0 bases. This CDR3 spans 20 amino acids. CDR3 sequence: CASSFRTGSGVGYSNQPQHF. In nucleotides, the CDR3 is TGTGCCAGCAGTTTTCGGACAGGAAGCGGGGTAGGATATAGCAATCAGCCCCAGCATTTT.

CDR3 sequence reads: CASRVTGSNDEQFF. Written as DNA, the CDR3 is TGTGCCAGCAGGGTGACAGGGAGTAACGATGAGCAGTTCTTC. The V and J genes are TRBV6-5 and TRBJ2-1, with TRBD1 matching over 7 bases. Germline CDR1 and CDR2: MNHEY and SVGAGI. The CDR3 extends over 14 amino acids. Germline trimming cut 6 bases from V and 8 bases from J; bases unmatched to any gene: 10.